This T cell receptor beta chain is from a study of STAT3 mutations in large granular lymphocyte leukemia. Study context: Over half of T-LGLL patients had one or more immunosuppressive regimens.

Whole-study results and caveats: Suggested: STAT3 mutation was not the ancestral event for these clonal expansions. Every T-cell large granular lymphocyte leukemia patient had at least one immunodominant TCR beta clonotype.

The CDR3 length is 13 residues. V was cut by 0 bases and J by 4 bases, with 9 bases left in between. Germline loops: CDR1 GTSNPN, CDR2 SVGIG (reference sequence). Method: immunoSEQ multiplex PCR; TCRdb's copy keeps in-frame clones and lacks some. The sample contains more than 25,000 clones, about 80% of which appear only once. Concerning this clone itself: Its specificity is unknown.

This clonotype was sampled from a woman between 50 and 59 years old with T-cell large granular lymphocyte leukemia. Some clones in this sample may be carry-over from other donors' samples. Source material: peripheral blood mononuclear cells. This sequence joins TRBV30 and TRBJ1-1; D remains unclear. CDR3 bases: TGTGCCTGGAGTGTTGGGCACGGCACTGAAGCTTTCTTT. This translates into CAWSVGHGTEAFF.